The source of this T cell receptor beta chain is a study of blood T cells in healthy people across ages. General study findings and limits: Across the age range, TCR beta diversity per million T cells fell in a roughly linear way. Nothing was known about donor CMV status, and this possibly confounded expanded clonotype changes.

Remarks on this clonotype: Its antigen remains unknown.

Sample-barcoded 5' priming and a J-beta primer mix drove a second PCR of about 6 to 12 cycles. A single record per CDR3 protein comes from TCRdb applying MiXCR to the 5' RACE reads. The data show more than 900,000 distinct CDR3 sequences, about 28% seen once. The CDR3 runs to 16 residues. Per the germline V gene, CDR1 is SGHDT and CDR2 is YYEEEE. The J segment lost 1 base and the V segment lost 6 bases, leaving 12 bases of the junction unmatched. This sample was shared with a second study, whose subject was T cells of mothers and their children. From that paper: The study recruited three healthy Caucasian mothers and their six children as donors. Approximately 2.7 million TCR beta reads per child versus over 9.5 million per mother.

This rearrangement joins TRBV5-6 to TRBJ1-1; 7 bases agree with TRBD1. The receptor comes from a woman in her thirties or forties in good health. Material: blood. CDR3 bases: TGTGCCAGCAACAAAGACTGGGGACAGCCGAACACTGAAGCTTTCTTT. Translating it yields CASNKDWGQPNTEAFF. The full variable domain, in which reference TRBV5-6 and TRBJ1-1 provide the parts outside the CDR3, is DAGVTQSPTHLIKTRGQQVTLRCSPKSGHDTVSWYQQALGQGPQFIFQYYEEEERQRGNFPDRFSGHQFPNYSSELNVNALLLGDSALYLCASNKDWGQPNTEAFFGQGTRLTVV.